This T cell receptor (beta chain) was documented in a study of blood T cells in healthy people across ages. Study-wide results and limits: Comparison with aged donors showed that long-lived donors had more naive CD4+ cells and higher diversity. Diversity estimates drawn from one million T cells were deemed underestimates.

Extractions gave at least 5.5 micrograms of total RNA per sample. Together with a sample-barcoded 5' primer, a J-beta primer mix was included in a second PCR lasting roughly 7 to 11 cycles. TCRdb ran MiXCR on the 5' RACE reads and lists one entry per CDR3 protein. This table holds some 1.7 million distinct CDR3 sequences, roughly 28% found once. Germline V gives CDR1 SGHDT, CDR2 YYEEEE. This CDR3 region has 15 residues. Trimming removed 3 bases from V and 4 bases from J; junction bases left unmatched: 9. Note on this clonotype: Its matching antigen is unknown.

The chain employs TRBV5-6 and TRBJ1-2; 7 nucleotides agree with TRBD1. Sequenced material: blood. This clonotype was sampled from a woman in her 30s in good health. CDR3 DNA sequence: TGTGCCAGCAGCTCCGGGACAGCAAACTTCTATGGCTACACCTTC. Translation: CASSSGTANFYGYTF. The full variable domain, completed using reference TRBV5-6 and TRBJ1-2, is DAGVTQSPTHLIKTRGQQVTLRCSPKSGHDTVSWYQQALGQGPQFIFQYYEEEERQRGNFPDRFSGHQFPNYSSELNVNALLLGDSALYLCASSSGTANFYGYTFGSGTRLTVV.